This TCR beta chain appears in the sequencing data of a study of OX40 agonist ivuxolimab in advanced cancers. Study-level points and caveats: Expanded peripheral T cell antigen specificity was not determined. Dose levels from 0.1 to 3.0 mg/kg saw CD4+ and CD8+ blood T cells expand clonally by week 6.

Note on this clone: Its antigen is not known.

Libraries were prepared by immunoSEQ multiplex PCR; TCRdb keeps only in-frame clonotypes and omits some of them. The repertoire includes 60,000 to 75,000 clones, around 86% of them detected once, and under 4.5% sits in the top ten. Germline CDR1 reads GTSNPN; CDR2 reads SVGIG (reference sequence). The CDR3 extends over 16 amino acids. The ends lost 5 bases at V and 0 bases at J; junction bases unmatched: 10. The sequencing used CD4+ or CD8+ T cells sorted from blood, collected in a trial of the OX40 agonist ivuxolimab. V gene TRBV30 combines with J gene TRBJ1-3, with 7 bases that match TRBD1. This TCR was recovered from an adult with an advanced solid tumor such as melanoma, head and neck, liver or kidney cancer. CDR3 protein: CAWQGGSHLSGNTIYF. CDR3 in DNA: TGTGCCTGGCAAGGGGGCAGCCACCTCTCTGGAAACACCATATATTTT.